The 12 T cell receptor beta chains below were found in one sample sequenced in a study of response to subunit inactivated influenza vaccine. TCRdb used MiXCR to reprocess the RT-PCR reads, holding one entry per CDR3 protein. This sample has hundreds of thousands of distinct CDR3 sequences; approximately 15% occur once, and the top ten carry approximately 7.6%. The sequencing here drew on PBMCs from blood, taken 14 days before vaccination. The receptors derive from a man aged 45-65 years who received an inactivated influenza vaccine.

This clonotype was counted between two and nine times. The chain links TRBV20-1 to TRBJ2-3; TRBD2 agrees at 11 bases. Unmatched junction bases numbered 8, after V lost 5 bases and J lost 7 bases. Germline CDR1 and CDR2: DFQATT and SNEGSKA (reference sequence). The CDR3 has 14 amino acids. CDR3 nucleotides: TGCAGTGCTCTGTCTAGCGGGGGGCTAAATACGCAGTATTTT. Translated, it gives CSALSSGGLNTQYF.

This clonotype was seen a handful of times. V and J are TRBV6-5 and TRBJ1-1; tentative D call: TRBD1 (5 bases). V lost 0 bases and J lost 4, with 12 bases in between. CDR3 length: 15 residues. The V gene's germline CDR1 is MNHEY and CDR2 SVGAGI. CDR3 region: CASSYSMAGRTEAFF. CDR3 nucleotide sequence: TGTGCCAGCAGTTACTCGATGGCAGGGCGCACTGAAGCTTTCTTT.

This clonotype has more than one count but fewer than ten. The chain combines TRBV5-1 with TRBJ1-2; 9 bases align to TRBD1. The J segment lost 6 bases and the V segment lost 4 bases, leaving 7 bases of the junction unmatched. The CDR3 has 14 residues. Germline loops: CDR1 SGHRS, CDR2 YFSETQ. The CDR3 nucleotides read TGCGCCAGCAGCAGAACACAGGGGGCTGATGGCTACACCTTC. Translation gives CASSRTQGADGYTF.

This clonotype has at least ten counts. The chain couples TRBV5-1 to TRBJ2-7, with D perhaps being TRBD1 or TRBD2 (5 bases each). The CDR3 extends over 14 amino acids. Germline loops: CDR1 SGHRS, CDR2 YFSETQ. Trimming shortened V by 2 bases and J by 7 bases, and 16 bases separated the two germline ends. CDR3 nucleotide sequence: TGCGCCAGCAGCTTCGGGCAGGGTGGGAGTGAGCAGTACTTC. Residues: CASSFGQGGSEQYF.

The chain uses TRBV6-1 and TRBJ2-1, with a tentative D call TRBD2 (6 bases). The CDR3 runs to 15 residues. The germline gives CDR1 MNHNS, CDR2 SASEGT. V gave up 1 base and J gave up 2 bases, with 9 bases separating them. DNA for the CDR3: TGTGCCAGCAGTGAAGGCGGGGCCCCCTACAATGAGCAGTTCTTC. Its protein is CASSEGGAPYNEQFF.

The table lists this clonotype with many counts. The chain recombines TRBV5-1 with TRBJ1-4, with 10 nucleotides matching TRBD1. Trimming at V came to 3 bases and at J to 8 bases, leaving 7 bases not matched to a gene. Germline V lookup: CDR1 SGHRS, CDR2 YFSETQ. The CDR3 totals 15 residues. The CDR3 nucleotides read TGCGCCAGCAGCTCGAGGACAGGGGGAAACGAAAAACTGTTTTTT. Its protein is CASSSRTGGNEKLFF.

This clonotype was seen many times. The V call is TRBV7-2, the J call TRBJ1-5, with D possibly TRBD1 on 5 matching bases. CDR1 is SGHTA, CDR2 FQGNSA, per germline. V lost 0 bases to trimming and J lost 6 bases, with 12 bases between them. The CDR3 has 15 amino acids. The CDR3 here is CASSLAPGTGQPQHF. CDR3 bases: TGTGCCAGCAGCTTAGCGCCGGGGACGGGTCAGCCCCAGCATTTT.

This chain links TRBV7-8 with TRBJ2-1, with 11 bases matching TRBD2. The germline CDR1 and CDR2 sequences are SGHVS and FQNEAQ. V gave up 0 bases and J gave up 3 bases; unmatched junction bases: 7. This CDR3 is built from 18 residues. CDR3 nucleotides: TGTGCCAGCAGCTTAGCTCGACTAGCGGGGCCTTTCTACAATGAGCAGTTCTTC. It translates to CASSLARLAGPFYNEQFF.

The chain joins TRBV24-1 to TRBJ2-1; 8 nucleotides line up with TRBD1. The length of the CDR3 is 14 residues. Unmatched junction bases numbered 10, after V lost 7 bases and J lost 9 bases. Germline V gene lookup returns CDR1 KGHDR and CDR2 SFDVKD. The CDR3 DNA follows: TGTGCCACCAGCCTGCCAGGGGGGACAGGTGAGCAGTTCTTC. Its translation: CATSLPGGTGEQFF.

This clonotype was observed a handful of times. The chain couples TRBV11-2 to TRBJ1-1; possibly TRBD1 for D (5 bases). V lost 3 bases and J lost 3, with 17 bases in between. CDR1 and CDR2 (germline): SGHAT, FQNNGV. This CDR3 region has 16 residues. The CDR3: CASSFPPGVGDTEAFF. The CDR3, as DNA: TGTGCCAGCAGCTTCCCCCCGGGAGTGGGGGACACTGAAGCTTTCTTT.

The V and J genes are TRBV5-5 and TRBJ2-1, with TRBD1 matching over 12 bases. V gave up 1 base and J gave up 7 bases; unmatched junction bases: 9. CDR3 length: 17 amino acids. Germline CDR1 and CDR2: SGHKS and YYEKEE (reference sequence). The CDR3 region is CASSLTPGTGGRNEQFF. For the CDR3, the DNA is TGTGCCAGCAGCTTGACTCCTGGGACAGGGGGCCGAAATGAGCAGTTCTTC.

This clonotype has a handful of counts. The V gene is TRBV6-5, the J gene TRBJ2-7, with a possible D match to TRBD2 (5 bases). The CDR3 totals 14 residues. Germline V gene lookup returns CDR1 MNHEY and CDR2 SVGAGI. The V end lost 0 bases, the J end lost 0 bases, and 6 bases lay between the germline ends. As DNA, the CDR3 is TGTGCCAGCAGTTACTCTACTAGCTCCTACGAGCAGTACTTC. Protein product: CASSYSTSSYEQYF.